A selection of T cell receptor beta chains follows, all from one sample in a study of T-cell reconstitution after alpha-beta-depleted transplantation in children. TCRdb re-derived calls from the PCR reads in MiXCR, one entry per CDR3 protein. The repertoire holds 600,000 or so distinct CDR3 sequences, with more than 20% as singletons. The specimen comprised PBMCs, mostly from graft donor cells, sampled 360 days after TCRalphabeta/CD19-depleted stem cell transplant. Receptors were obtained from a boy less than two years old who had a stem cell transplant for acute myeloid leukemia, so the T cells may come from the graft donor. Both conserved end residues are part of each CDR3. Each record gives: D gene, clone size, V gene, J gene, CDR3 protein, CDR3 DNA. D genes are given only for firm matches. The size entry is marked missing in some rows and otherwise reads once, few, many or a size class.

D: NA; size: few; V: TRBV12-3/TRBV12-4; J: TRBJ2-3; CDR3: CASRPGVAGALDTQYF; DNA: TGTGCCAGCAGGCCCGGAGTGGCGGGGGCCCTAGATACGCAGTATTTT
D: NA; size: NA; V: TRBV29-1; J: TRBJ2-3; CDR3: CSVVLGLTDTQYF; DNA: TGCAGCGTTGTATTAGGTCTCACAGATACGCAGTATTTT
D: NA; size: few; V: TRBV20-1; J: TRBJ2-6; CDR3: CSASIPGANVLTF; DNA: TGCAGTGCTAGTATCCCTGGGGCCAACGTCCTGACTTTC
D: TRBD2; size: many; V: TRBV27; J: TRBJ2-1; CDR3: CASKILAGGNNEQFF; DNA: TGTGCCAGCAAAATTCTAGCGGGGGGAAACAATGAGCAGTTCTTC
D: TRBD1; size: many; V: TRBV12-3/TRBV12-4; J: TRBJ2-5; CDR3: CASSLRQGAFAETQYF; DNA: TGTGCCAGCAGTTTAAGGCAGGGGGCCTTTGCGGAGACCCAGTACTTC
D: NA; size: NA; V: TRBV29-1; J: TRBJ2-5; CDR3: CSATPSIRVSETQYF; DNA: TGCAGCGCCACCCCCTCTATTCGGGTTTCGGAGACCCAGTACTTC
D: NA; size: NA; V: TRBV4-3; J: TRBJ2-2; CDR3: CASSPSTGAGELFF; DNA: TGCGCCAGCAGCCCCTCAACTGGGGCCGGGGAGCTGTTTTTT
D: TRBD1; size: few; V: TRBV10-3; J: TRBJ1-2; CDR3: CAISGSLLQGDYGYTF; DNA: TGTGCCATCAGTGGGTCCTTACTACAGGGGGACTATGGCTACACCTTC
D: NA; size: NA; V: TRBV4-2; J: TRBJ2-1; CDR3: CASSQEPGGDEQFF; DNA: TGTGCCAGCAGCCAAGAACCTGGGGGCGATGAGCAGTTCTTC
D: NA; size: NA; V: TRBV6-2/TRBV6-3; J: TRBJ2-6; CDR3: CASRATRPGANVLTF; DNA: TGTGCCAGCAGAGCCACTCGCCCTGGGGCCAACGTCCTGACTTTC
D: NA; size: NA; V: TRBV29-1; J: TRBJ2-1; CDR3: CSVEEAHNEQFF; DNA: TGCAGCGTTGAAGAGGCCCACAATGAGCAGTTCTTC
D: NA; size: few; V: TRBV6-5; J: TRBJ1-2; CDR3: CASSYIGSGYTF; DNA: TGTGCCAGCAGTTACATCGGGTCGGGCTACACCTTC
D: TRBD1; size: NA; V: TRBV19; J: TRBJ2-1; CDR3: CASTTDRGPDNEQFF; DNA: TGTGCCAGTACCACAGACAGGGGGCCTGACAATGAGCAGTTCTTC
D: TRBD2; size: NA; V: TRBV12-3/TRBV12-4; J: TRBJ2-2; CDR3: CASSLSSSGGPTGELFF; DNA: TGTGCCAGCAGTTTATCGAGTAGCGGGGGACCCACCGGGGAGCTGTTTTTT
D: NA; size: few; V: TRBV10-3; J: TRBJ2-3; CDR3: CAISELGSTDTQYF; DNA: TGTGCCATCAGTGAGTTAGGGTCCACAGATACGCAGTATTTT
D: TRBD1; size: NA; V: TRBV18; J: TRBJ2-4; CDR3: CASSTDRGGNIQYF; DNA: TGTGCCAGCTCAACGGACAGGGGCGGAAACATTCAGTACTTC
D: NA; size: many; V: TRBV29-1; J: TRBJ2-7; CDR3: CSVEGQGWSYEQYF; DNA: TGCAGCGTTGAAGGCCAGGGCTGGAGCTACGAGCAGTACTTC
D: NA; size: many; V: TRBV12-5; J: TRBJ2-5; CDR3: CASGFGETQYF; DNA: TGTGCTAGTGGTTTTGGAGAGACCCAGTACTTC
D: NA; size: few; V: TRBV3-1; J: TRBJ2-1; CDR3: CASSQAGAVRNEQFF; DNA: TGTGCCAGCAGCCAGGCAGGGGCGGTTAGAAATGAGCAGTTCTTC
D: NA; size: NA; V: TRBV6-6; J: TRBJ2-7; CDR3: CASSYSLYEQYF; DNA: TGTGCCAGCAGTTACTCGCTTTACGAGCAGTACTTC
D: NA; size: NA; V: TRBV11-2; J: TRBJ1-4; CDR3: CASSLRRATNEKLFF; DNA: TGTGCCAGCAGCTTACGGAGGGCAACTAATGAAAAACTGTTTTTT
D: NA; size: many; V: TRBV7-8; J: TRBJ2-3; CDR3: CASSSPGWLTDTQYF; DNA: TGTGCCAGCAGCTCCCCAGGGTGGTTGACAGATACGCAGTATTTT
D: TRBD1; size: few; V: TRBV12-3/TRBV12-4; J: TRBJ2-7; CDR3: CASVLSGQDYEQYF; DNA: TGTGCCAGCGTTCTGTCGGGACAGGACTACGAGCAGTACTTC
D: NA; size: many; V: TRBV28; J: TRBJ1-6; CDR3: CASAGVSHSPLHF; DNA: TGTGCCAGCGCAGGGGTCTCACATTCACCCCTCCACTTT
D: NA; size: NA; V: TRBV11-2; J: TRBJ2-6; CDR3: CASSFMAGAYDWRANVLTF; DNA: TGTGCCAGCAGCTTTATGGCAGGGGCATATGACTGGAGGGCCAACGTCCTGACTTTC
D: NA; size: NA; V: TRBV6-5; J: TRBJ2-2; CDR3: CASSYVSGTYNTGELFF; DNA: TGTGCCAGCAGTTACGTGTCCGGGACTTATAACACCGGGGAGCTGTTTTTT